Each of the 9 T cell receptor beta chains below was sequenced from the same sample in a study of shared clonotypes between healthy human individuals (dated by TCRdb to 2018 to 2020). The library came from the immunoSEQ multiplex PCR assay. TCRdb obtained this table from immuneACCESS and retained in-frame rearrangements with V and J assigned. These tables miss some clones; where compared with another copy, unresolved V genes account for less than half of the shortfall, and the remainder is unexplained. In this sample the table shows over a million clones, about four fifths of which occur a single time. Approximately 0.56% of the sample lies in the top ten. Sequencing used memory CD4+ T cells from PBMCs. Sample cell subset or site, as interpreted from the label and publication: CD45RA-negative fraction. These receptors were taken from a man aged 18 to 29 in good health. Some clones in this sample may be carry-over from other donors' samples.

The chain combines TRBV30 with TRBJ2-3; TRBD1 might be the D (6 bases). The ends were cut back, 2 bases at V and 9 bases at J, with 9 bases in the middle. The length of the CDR3 is 11 residues. Germline values: CDR1 GTSNPN, CDR2 SVGIG (reference sequence). CDR3 residues: CAWSKTGTQYF. In nucleotides, the CDR3 is TGTGCCTGGAGTAAGACAGGAACGCAGTATTTT.

The CDR3 nucleotides are TGTGCCAGCAGCCACCTCCGGGACCCCCCTGGAGATACGCAGTATTTT. This gives the protein CASSHLRDPPGDTQYF. V gene TRBV14 combines with J gene TRBJ2-3, with D perhaps matching TRBD1 or TRBD2 (5 bases each). The CDR3 sequence is 16 residues long. The germline V gene encodes CDR1 SGHDN and CDR2 FVKESK. Between the trimmed V and J ends, which lost 3 bases and 5 bases, there was a span of 18 bases.

V gene TRBV15 combines with J gene TRBJ2-2; no definite D call. CDR1 is LNHNV, CDR2 YYDKDF, per germline (reference sequence). The V gene lost 0 bases and the J gene lost 4 bases, with 9 bases spanning the gap. CDR3 length: 15 residues. CDR3 bases: TGTGCCACCAGCAGAGAGAGAAGGGCCACCGGGGAGCTGTTTTTT. Protein sequence: CATSRERRATGELFF.

As to this clone: Different DNA sequences within this sample yield the same CDR3. The V call is TRBV28, the J call TRBJ2-7; 9 nucleotides align to TRBD1. This CDR3 is 14 amino acids long. The V and J ends lost 4 bases and 0 bases, in that order; junction bases with no gene match: 1. Germline values: CDR1 MDHEN, CDR2 SYDVKM. The CDR3 sequence: CASSSGQGSYEQYF. In nucleotides, the CDR3 is TGTGCCAGCAGTTCGGGACAGGGCTCCTACGAGCAGTACTTC.

The chain recombines TRBV4-2 with TRBJ1-2; 8 bases match TRBD1. Germline values: CDR1 LGHNA, CDR2 YNFKEQ. The ends lost 3 bases at V and 5 bases at J; junction bases unmatched: 8. The CDR3 consists of 15 residues. CDR3 DNA: TGTGCCAGCAGCCACCATGACAGGGGAGATTATGGCTACACCTTC. Protein product: CASSHHDRGDYGYTF.

The rearrangement uses TRBV5-4 and TRBJ2-1, with unresolved D. The CDR3 consists of 12 residues. Germline CDR1 is SGHNT and CDR2 is YYREEE (reference sequence). The V end was cut by 2 bases, the J end by 6 bases, with 6 bases between. The CDR3 is CASSFLPNEQFF. CDR3 nucleotide sequence: TGTGCCAGCAGCTTTCTCCCCAATGAGCAGTTCTTC.

This clone came up once. The CDR3 bases are TGCGCCAGCAGCTTGGCACAGCCAAAAGGTGAAAAACTGTTTTTT. This encodes CASSLAQPKGEKLFF. This chain links TRBV5-1 with TRBJ1-4; D is undetermined. The length of the CDR3 is 15 residues. V was cut by 0 bases and J by 7 bases, with 13 bases left in between. Germline-derived CDR1 and CDR2 are SGHRS and YFSETQ.

This clone was observed a single time. The chain couples TRBV23-1 to TRBJ2-3; D is ambiguous. TRBV23-1 is sorted into the ORF group, with uncertain function. Trimming cost V 4 bases and J 2 bases, with 10 bases left between them. CDR3 length: 14 residues. Written as DNA, the CDR3 is TGCGCCAGCAGTCCGCACTCTTCCACAGATACGCAGTATTTT. It specifies CASSPHSSTDTQYF.

This clone was counted only a few times. The chain has TRBV15 and TRBJ1-5; D not resolved. Per the germline V gene, CDR1 is LNHNV and CDR2 is YYDKDF (reference sequence). This CDR3 is built from 13 residues. The ends were cut back, 5 bases at V and 5 bases at J, with 10 bases in the middle. The CDR3 DNA follows: TGTGCCACCAGCTCAAACGGTGATCAGCCCCAGCATTTT. It translates to CATSSNGDQPQHF.